These T cell receptor beta chains were read from a single sample in a study of siplizumab effects on memory and regulatory T cells. Generated by immunoSEQ multiplex PCR, the TCRdb table keeps only in-frame clones and is missing some. The sample records around 77,000 clones, about 90% being singletons. Input material: CD8+ T cells sorted from blood. The receptor source for this set is a human donor in good health. Both conserved end residues are part of each CDR3.

v_call cdr3_aa
TRBV5-5 CASSLTDRVETQYF
TRBV27 CASSLSGRVYEQYF
TRBV6-5 CASSYSDSTGEKLFF
TRBV4-1 CASSATDTQYF
TRBV4-2 CASQDRDGVPYEQYF
TRBV7-9 CASFGGIGANYGYTF
TRBV18 CASSPERQGASNTIYF
TRBV5-4 CASSSRGQEGYTF
TRBV19 CASRTTAGYNNEQFF
TRBV6-1 CASSDIGSYEQYF
TRBV5-6 CASRQTGGGSETFF
TRBV9 CASSGSLYGYTF
TRBV9 CASTSRALGGLHGYTF
TRBV19 CASTASGTGELFF
TRBV29-1 CSVRDPRTSGDRNIQYF
TRBV27 CASSLRTDNTEAFF
TRBV6-5 CASSYSGVTDTQYF
TRBV4-2 CASSQEISPLTYEQYF
TRBV10-3 CAISPSDRGDYGYTF
TRBV9 CASSYAGAYEQYF
TRBV4-1 CASSPPGGALQETQYF
TRBV6-5 CASSLIGTGTYEQYF
TRBV9 CASSAGFMINSYNEQFF
TRBV10-3 CAIGDGKGSNTEAFF
TRBV7-3 CASSFSGTSTDTQYF
TRBV6-5 CASSFIQGDGGYTF
TRBV4-1 CASSQVLSQPQHF
TRBV7-9 CASSFGQGAPYNEQFF
TRBV2 CASRFLGGRSGNTIYF
TRBV6-5 CASTKSRGGSYEQYF
TRBV9 CASSIAETYEQYF
TRBV7-9 CASSEAWFGGSRLRTEAFF
TRBV15 CATSGYRVGQPQHF
TRBV9 CASSLVGGSYEQYF
TRBV7-6 CASSLELGGELFF
TRBV7-9 CASSPPQGRNDEQFF
TRBV27 CASSLSGVSGNTIYF
TRBV27 CASSPGQGAVEQYF
TRBV6-6 CASSREDGRNNEQFF
TRBV5-8 CASSLTRPPYEQYF
TRBV6-6 CASREGSYNSPLHF
TRBV5-6 CASSPGTSREEETQYF
TRBV6-1 CASAAGLSYEQYF
TRBV4-1 CASSQVGSWNEQYF
TRBV5-5 CASSQPGQGLGGYTF